This T cell receptor beta chain is drawn from a study of shared clonotypes between healthy human individuals. TCRdb's copy holds only in-frame clones and misses some; the assay was immunoSEQ multiplex PCR. The table includes 600,000 to 750,000 clones, around 72% detected once. About this clone: Other DNA sequences in the same sample also yield this CDR3.

Germline lookup yields CDR1 SGHRS and CDR2 YFSETQ. This CDR3 comprises 14 residues. Trimming removed 2 bases from V and 4 bases from J, with 9 bases in between. Sequenced input: memory CD4+ T cells sorted from blood. Described subset: CD45RA-negative fraction. The receptor comes from a woman under 40 in good health. This sequence joins TRBV5-1 and TRBJ2-2; D may correspond to TRBD1 or TRBD2 (5 bases each). CDR3 protein: CASSLGTATGELFF. The CDR3 DNA is TGCGCCAGCAGCTTAGGGACCGCCACCGGGGAGCTGTTTTTT.